This paragraph covers one T cell receptor (beta chain) sequence. As yet, its antigen is unknown. The entry originates in a study of regulatory T cells in long-lasting Graves disease. Looking at the study overall: Disease was considered persistent Graves' disease after over 5 years of antithyroid drugs (with positive TSH receptor antibodies).

Study outcomes and limitations: Sample size was small, which may have lowered accuracy. Favoring TRBV28, TRBJ1-2 and TRBJ2-5 was a feature seen in persistent disease.

Time point specified: persistent/refractory GD, antithyroid drugs over 5 years with positive TRAb. PBMC-extracted RNA yielded the TCR library. Building of the TCR beta libraries involved iRepertoire HTBI primers and Arm-PCR of CDR3 regions. In TCRdb, the multiplex PCR reads were re-called with MiXCR into one record per CDR3 protein. The data contain roughly 300,000 distinct CDR3 sequences, roughly a fifth of them singletons. The CDR3 is 13 amino acids. The V gene lost 0 bases and the J gene lost 1 base, with 4 bases spanning the gap. Germline CDR1 and CDR2: SGDLS and YYNGEE. Source: peripheral blood mononuclear cells (PBMCs), taken when the disease was refractory, from a patient treated with antithyroid drugs. The receptor was derived from a female donor with Graves disease. This sequence joins TRBV9 and TRBJ1-1; no reliable D call. CDR3 bases: TGTGCCAGCAGCGTAGAATCGAACACTGAAGCTTTCTTT. Its translation is CASSVESNTEAFF.